Sequencing of this T cell receptor (beta chain) was carried out in a study of OX40 agonist ivuxolimab in advanced cancers. Turning to the study itself: About 42% of patients had received prior checkpoint inhibitor therapy. Partial responses were achieved by three patients, of whom one had hepatocellular carcinoma and two had cutaneous melanoma. Study findings and constraints: Also showing low normalized T-cell clonal expansion were some of the nonresponders.

Trimming removed 7 bases from V and 1 base from J; junction bases left unmatched: 8. The germline V gene has CDR1 SNHLY and CDR2 FYNNEI. The CDR3 consists of 16 residues. About this clone: Its antigen remains unknown.

Clones were read by immunoSEQ multiplex PCR, and TCRdb kept only the in-frame ones, dropping some. Counted here are about 73,000 clones, roughly 90% occurring once; the ten biggest clones make up 10%. Anyone with autoimmune disease history or systemic immunosuppression was excluded. The J gene is TRBJ2-3, the V gene TRBV2; 10 bases align to TRBD2. The sample in question was CD4+ or CD8+ T cells sorted from blood, obtained in a trial of the OX40 agonist ivuxolimab. The receptor comes from an adult with an advanced solid tumor such as melanoma, head and neck, liver or kidney cancer. DNA for the CDR3: TGTGCCAGCATTCCGGGACTAGCGTGGGGCACAGATACGCAGTATTTT. Residues: CASIPGLAWGTDTQYF.